This TCR beta chain was identified in a study of CD8+ T cells in alopecia areata. Reverse transcription of extracted RNA yielded cDNA, which provided the sequencing template. Only in-frame clones appear in the TCRdb table, and some are missing; sequencing was by immunoSEQ multiplex PCR. The table has a few hundred thousand clones, under 40% seen once. Germline loops: CDR1 SEHNR, CDR2 FQNEAQ (reference sequence). This CDR3 is 15 amino acids long. Between the trimmed V and J ends, which lost 1 base and 4 bases, there was a span of 8 bases. Treatment indicated: oral pan-JAK inhibitor, 5-10 mg twice daily. Both CD4+ and CD8+ T cells were separated by sorting PBMCs. This clone showed up many times.

The sample was CD4+ T cells sorted from blood, taken at approximately week 30, from a patient treated with tofacitinib. The TCR was taken from a human donor with alopecia areata. V usage is TRBV7-9 and J usage is TRBJ2-6, with D unclear. CDR3 amino acids: CASSLVPAGANVLTF. CDR3 DNA: TGTGCCAGCAGCTTAGTGCCGGCGGGGGCCAACGTCCTGACTTTC.